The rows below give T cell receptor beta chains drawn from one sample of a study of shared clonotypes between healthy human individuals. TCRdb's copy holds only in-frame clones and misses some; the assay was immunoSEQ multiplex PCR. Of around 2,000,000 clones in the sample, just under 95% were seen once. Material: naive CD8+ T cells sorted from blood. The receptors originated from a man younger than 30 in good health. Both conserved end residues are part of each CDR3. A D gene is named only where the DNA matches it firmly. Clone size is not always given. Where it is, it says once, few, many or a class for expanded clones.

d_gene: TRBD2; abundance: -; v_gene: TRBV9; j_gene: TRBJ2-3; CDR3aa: CASKDSGGSNTQYF; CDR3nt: TGTGCCAGCAAAGACAGCGGGGGGTCAAATACGCAGTATTTT
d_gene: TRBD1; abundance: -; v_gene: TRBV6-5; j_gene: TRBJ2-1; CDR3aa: CASSYRQGMGQFF; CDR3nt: TGTGCCAGCAGTTATCGACAGGGCATGGGGCAGTTCTTC
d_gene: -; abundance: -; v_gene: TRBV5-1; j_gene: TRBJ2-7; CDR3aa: CASSFDAAYEQYF; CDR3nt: TGCGCCAGCAGCTTCGACGCAGCCTACGAGCAGTACTTC
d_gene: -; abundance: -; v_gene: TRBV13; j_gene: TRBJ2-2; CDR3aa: CASSSLTDHGDTGELFF; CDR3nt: TGTGCCAGCAGCTCCCTGACCGACCACGGAGACACCGGGGAGCTGTTTTTT
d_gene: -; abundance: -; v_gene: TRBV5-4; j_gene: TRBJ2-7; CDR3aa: CASSLGFTEGYEQYF; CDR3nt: TGTGCCAGCAGCTTAGGTTTCACTGAGGGGTACGAGCAGTACTTC
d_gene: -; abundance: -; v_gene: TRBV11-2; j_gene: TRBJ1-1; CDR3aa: CASSYRAGDTEAFF; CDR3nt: TGTGCCAGCAGCTATAGGGCAGGGGACACTGAAGCTTTCTTT
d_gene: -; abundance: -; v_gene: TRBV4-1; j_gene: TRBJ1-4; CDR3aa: CASSQDQGTEKLFF; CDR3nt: TGCGCCAGCAGCCAAGACCAGGGGACTGAAAAACTGTTTTTT
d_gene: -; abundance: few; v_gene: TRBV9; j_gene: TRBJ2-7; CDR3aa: CASSSDSHEQYF; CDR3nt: TGTGCCAGCAGCTCGGACAGCCACGAGCAGTACTTC
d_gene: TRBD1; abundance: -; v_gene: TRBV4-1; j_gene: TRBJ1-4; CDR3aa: CASSTQTGYGHEKLFF; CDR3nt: TGCGCCAGCAGCACCCAGACAGGGTACGGTCATGAAAAACTGTTTTTT
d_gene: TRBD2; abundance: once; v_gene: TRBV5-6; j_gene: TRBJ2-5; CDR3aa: CASSPALAGDFQETQYF; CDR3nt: TGTGCCAGCAGCCCCGCCCTAGCGGGGGACTTCCAAGAGACCCAGTACTTC
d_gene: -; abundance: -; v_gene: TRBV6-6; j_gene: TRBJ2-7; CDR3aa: CASSYDPRGLYEQYF; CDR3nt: TGTGCCAGCAGTTACGATCCCCGGGGGTTGTACGAGCAGTACTTC
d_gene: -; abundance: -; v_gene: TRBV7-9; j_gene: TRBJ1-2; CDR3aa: CASSWIGERVSNYGYTF; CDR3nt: TGTGCCAGCAGCTGGATCGGGGAACGGGTCTCTAACTATGGCTACACCTTC
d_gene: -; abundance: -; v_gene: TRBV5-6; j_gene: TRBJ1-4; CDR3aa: CASSGAGQTTNEKLFF; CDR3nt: TGTGCCAGCAGCGGTGCCGGACAGACAACTAATGAAAAACTGTTTTTT
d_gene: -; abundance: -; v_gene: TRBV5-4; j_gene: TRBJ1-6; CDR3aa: CASSFVDNNSPLHF; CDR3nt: TGTGCCAGCAGCTTTGTGGACAATAATTCACCCCTCCACTTT
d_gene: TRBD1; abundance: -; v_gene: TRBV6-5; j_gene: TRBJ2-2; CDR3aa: CASSRGRPGELFF; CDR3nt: TGTGCCAGCAGTAGGGGGCGCCCCGGGGAGCTGTTTTTT
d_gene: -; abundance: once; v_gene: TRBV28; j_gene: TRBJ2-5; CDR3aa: CASSLTREETQYF; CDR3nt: TGTGCCAGCAGTTTGACGCGGGAAGAGACCCAGTACTTC
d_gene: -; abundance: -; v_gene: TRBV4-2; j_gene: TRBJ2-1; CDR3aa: CASSQALPTDARKFF; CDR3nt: TGTGCCAGCAGCCAAGCTTTGCCGACGGACGCCCGGAAGTTCTTC
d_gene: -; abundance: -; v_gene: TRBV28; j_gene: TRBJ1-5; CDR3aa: CASSDLDYFPQHF; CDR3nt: TGTGCCAGCAGCGACCTCGACTATTTCCCCCAGCATTTT
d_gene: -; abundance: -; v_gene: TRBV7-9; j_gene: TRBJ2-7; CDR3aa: CASSLGYAYEQYF; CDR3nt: TGTGCCAGCAGCTTAGGCTACGCCTACGAGCAGTACTTC
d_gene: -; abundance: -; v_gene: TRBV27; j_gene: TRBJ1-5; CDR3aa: CASSLSAGNQPQHF; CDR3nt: TGTGCCAGCAGTTTATCCGCTGGGAATCAGCCCCAGCATTTT
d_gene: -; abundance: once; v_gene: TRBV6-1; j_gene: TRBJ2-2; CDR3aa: CASTKPTTGELFF; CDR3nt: TGTGCCAGTACTAAACCTACTACCGGGGAGCTGTTTTTT
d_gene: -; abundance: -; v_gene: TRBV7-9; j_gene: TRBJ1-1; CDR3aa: CASSLRSTEAFF; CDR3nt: TGTGCCAGCAGCTTACGGAGCACTGAAGCTTTCTTT
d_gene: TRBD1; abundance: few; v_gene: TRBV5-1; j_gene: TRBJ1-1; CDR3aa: CASSSTGDTEAFF; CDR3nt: TGCGCCAGCAGCTCCACAGGGGACACTGAAGCTTTCTTT
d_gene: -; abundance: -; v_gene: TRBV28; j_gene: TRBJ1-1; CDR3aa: CASSLLAGTEAFF; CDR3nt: TGTGCCAGCAGTTTATTGGCGGGGACTGAAGCTTTCTTT
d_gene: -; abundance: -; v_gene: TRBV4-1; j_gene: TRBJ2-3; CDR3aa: CASSQVSFGTDTQYF; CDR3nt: TGCGCCAGCAGCCAAGTATCCTTCGGCACGGATACGCAGTATTTT
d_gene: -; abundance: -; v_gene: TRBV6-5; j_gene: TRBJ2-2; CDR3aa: CASSPGTYNTGELFF; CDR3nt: TGTGCCAGCAGCCCCGGGACTTACAACACCGGGGAGCTGTTTTTT